This TCR beta chain comes out of a study of identical twins. To note about this clonotype: Its specificity is not known.

General study points: The more abundant beta clonotypes in cord blood had fewer insertions, and memory repertoires did not show this. Among beta out-of-frame sequences, excess sharing between twins appeared weaker. Cross-sectional statistics, not tracking of the same donors, supported the conclusions.

In TCRdb, the 5' RACE reads were re-called with MiXCR into one record per CDR3 protein. The sample yields about 490,000 distinct CDR3 sequences, 12% to 15% seen once. These data were likewise used in another study, on yellow fever vaccine responses in identical twins. That paper states: Twins' vaccine T cell responses were reported to seem partly convergent and partly personalized.

Sample: CD4+ T cells sorted from blood. The sequence came from a woman aged 18-30 years in good health.

CDR3 nucleotide sequence: TGCGCCAGCAGCTTGGTAGCGGGAGCGTATGAGACCCAGTACTTC. This codes for CASSLVAGAYETQYF. This chain joins TRBV5-1 and TRBJ2-5, with 9 positions matching TRBD2. V was pared by 0 bases and J by 5 bases, with 5 bases of the junction left unmatched. Germline values: CDR1 SGHRS, CDR2 YFSETQ. This CDR3 contains 15 residues.